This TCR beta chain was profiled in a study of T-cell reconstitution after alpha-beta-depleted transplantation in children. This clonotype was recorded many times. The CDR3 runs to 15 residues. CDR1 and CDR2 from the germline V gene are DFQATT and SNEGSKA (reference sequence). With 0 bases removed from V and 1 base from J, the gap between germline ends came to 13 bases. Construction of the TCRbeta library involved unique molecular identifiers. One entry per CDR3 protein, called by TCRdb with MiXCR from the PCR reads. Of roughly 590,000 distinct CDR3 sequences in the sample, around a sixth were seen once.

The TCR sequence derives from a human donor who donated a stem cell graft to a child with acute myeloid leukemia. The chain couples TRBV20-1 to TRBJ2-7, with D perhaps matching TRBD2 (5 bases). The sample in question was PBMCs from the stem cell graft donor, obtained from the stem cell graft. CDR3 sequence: CSARDPGRGSYEQYF. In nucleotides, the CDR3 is TGCAGTGCTAGAGATCCTGGTCGGGGATCCTACGAGCAGTACTTC.